Presented here are 16 T cell receptor beta chains from one specimen sequenced in a study of technical replicates of blood from a few donors. Sequenced by immunoSEQ multiplex PCR; TCRdb stores in-frame clones only, minus some. In the table there are around 68,000 clones, 75% to 95% of which are singletons. The sequencing sample was made of T cells isolated from PBMCs. The receptors were gathered from a human donor in good health. Some clones in this sample may be carry-over from other donors' samples.

The rearrangement joins TRBV27 to TRBJ2-7; the match to TRBD1 covers 8 bases. V shed 6 bases and J 3 bases; nucleotides not matched to a gene: 7. CDR1 is MNHEY, CDR2 SMNVEV, per germline (reference sequence). The length of the CDR3 is 14 residues. DNA for the CDR3: TGTGCCAGCAGCCCCGGGACAGGCTACTACGAGCAGTACTTC. This gives the protein CASSPGTGYYEQYF.

This chain joins TRBV27 and TRBJ1-1; tentatively, D is TRBD1 (5 bases). There are 15 residues in the CDR3. Trimming stripped 5 bases from V and 5 bases from J, with 18 bases between. The germline V gene encodes CDR1 MNHEY and CDR2 SMNVEV (reference sequence). The CDR3 nucleotides are TGTGCCAGCAGTCCCTCGCTCGGGGGTCGAACTGAAGCTTTCTTT. This translates into CASSPSLGGRTEAFF.

V usage is TRBV5-4 and J usage is TRBJ2-7, with TRBD1 identical over 7 bases. The CDR3 contains 17 residues. Germline-derived CDR1 and CDR2 are SGHNT and YYREEE (reference sequence). V shed 5 bases and J 5 bases; nucleotides not matched to a gene: 19. The CDR3: CASRTGTADGAPHEQYF. CDR3 sequence (DNA): TGTGCCAGCAGAACAGGGACAGCGGATGGAGCTCCCCACGAGCAGTACTTC.

The chain uses TRBV7-9 and TRBJ1-1, with D unclear. The V end lost 2 bases, the J end lost 8 bases, and 6 bases lay between the germline ends. This CDR3 spans 11 amino acids. CDR1 and CDR2 (germline): SEHNR, FQNEAQ (reference sequence). The CDR3 region has the DNA TGTGCCAGCAGCTTATTTACAGAAGCTTTCTTT. The encoded protein is CASSLFTEAFF.

The genes are TRBV6-5 and TRBJ2-7; the match to TRBD1 covers 12 bases. From germline, CDR1 is MNHEY and CDR2 SVGAGI. The ends lost 6 bases at V and 5 bases at J; junction bases unmatched: 5. This CDR3 region has 14 residues. The CDR3: CASREGQGADEQYF. The CDR3 nucleotides read TGTGCCAGCAGGGAGGGACAGGGGGCAGACGAGCAGTACTTC.

This clone was found a few times. J is TRBJ1-1 and V is TRBV11-2; no reliable D call. This CDR3 has 13 amino acids. Germline CDR1 is SGHAT and CDR2 is FQNNGV. V was shortened by 3 bases and J by 1 base, with 6 bases between the two germline ends. The CDR3 DNA is TGTGCCAGCAGCTTTTTCGGGAACACTGAAGCTTTCTTT. Translated, it gives CASSFFGNTEAFF.

CDR3 sequence reads: CASSLTSGYNEQFF. The CDR3 region has the DNA TGTGCCAGCAGTTTAACTAGCGGATACAATGAGCAGTTCTTC. The gene calls are TRBV27 and TRBJ2-1, with 8 bases that match TRBD2. Germline CDR1 and CDR2: MNHEY and SMNVEV (reference sequence). Losses at the gene ends were 2 bases for V and 4 bases for J; bases not matched to a gene: 1. CDR3 size: 14 residues.

The chain uses TRBV21-1 and TRBJ1-3; the table assigns TRBD1, which was not confirmed against the DNA. TRBV21-1 is a pseudogene segment. This CDR3 spans 17 amino acids. CDR3 sequence reads: CATQGVDSPLSGSGIYF. The DNA of the CDR3 is TGTGCCACCCAGGGGGTGGACAGCCCTCTGAGTGGGTCAGGCATATATTTT.

The chain carries TRBV5-6 and TRBJ1-4, with a possible D match to TRBD1 (5 bases). The V gene's germline CDR1 is SGHDT and CDR2 YYEEEE. The CDR3 runs to 15 residues. V shed 3 bases and J shed 7 bases, with 16 bases lying between them. CDR3 DNA: TGTGCCAGCAGCTCCGCTGGGGAAAGGGGTGAAAAACTGTTTTTT. Protein: CASSSAGERGEKLFF. Full variable domain (remainder filled in from reference TRBV5-6 and TRBJ1-4): DAGVTQSPTHLIKTRGQQVTLRCSPKSGHDTVSWYQQALGQGPQFIFQYYEEEERQRGNFPDRFSGHQFPNYSSELNVNALLLGDSALYLCASSSAGERGEKLFFGSGTQLSVL.

The rearrangement uses TRBV6-1 and TRBJ1-1; 7 bases line up with TRBD1. Losses at the gene ends were 5 bases for V and 4 bases for J; bases not matched to a gene: 10. The CDR3 is 15 amino acids. Germline V gene data show CDR1 as MNHNS and CDR2 as SASEGT. The CDR3 DNA is TGTGCCAGCAGTAGTCCGACAGGGTATGGCACTGAAGCTTTCTTT. Its translation is CASSSPTGYGTEAFF.

The J gene is TRBJ1-1, the V gene TRBV6-5; D is perhaps TRBD1 (6 bases). The V and J ends lost 2 bases and 2 bases respectively, with 15 bases between them. This CDR3 has 16 amino acids. Germline CDR1 MNHEY, CDR2 SVGAGI. The CDR3 bases are TGTGCCAGCAGTTACCCCCGGGGGGCTGGCAACACTGAAGCTTTCTTT. Its translation is CASSYPRGAGNTEAFF.

This sequence joins TRBV6-5 and TRBJ2-7, with 11 bases that match TRBD1. With 2 bases clipped from V and 3 bases from J, the junction kept 0 bases outside the gene matches. Germline lookup yields CDR1 MNHEY and CDR2 SVGAGI. The CDR3 is 14 amino acids. CDR3 DNA: TGTGCCAGCAGTTACGGGACAGGGGGCTACGAGCAGTACTTC. It is translated as CASSYGTGGYEQYF.

This sequence joins TRBV5-1 and TRBJ2-6, with TRBD2 matching over 12 bases. The CDR3 has 20 amino acids. CDR1 SGHRS and CDR2 YFSETQ come from the germline V gene. Losses at the gene ends were 0 bases for V and 0 bases for J; bases not matched to a gene: 7. The CDR3 sequence is CASSLGTSGIVTSGANVLTF. The CDR3 DNA sequence: TGCGCCAGCAGCTTGGGGACTAGCGGGATCGTAACCTCTGGGGCCAACGTCCTGACTTTC.

The genes are TRBV27 and TRBJ1-6; 8 bases match TRBD1. Trimming cost V 0 bases and J 10 bases; bases outside gene matches: 5. CDR3 length: 15 amino acids. CDR1 MNHEY and CDR2 SMNVEV come from the germline V gene (reference sequence). CDR3 sequence reads: CASSLSRTGLSPLHF. In nucleotides, the CDR3 is TGTGCCAGCAGTTTATCGAGGACAGGGTTATCACCCCTCCACTTT.

The chain recombines TRBV29-1 with TRBJ2-5; 14 positions agree with TRBD2. The length of the CDR3 is 14 residues. V was pared by 6 bases and J by 8 bases, with 8 bases of the junction left unmatched. The germline V gene encodes CDR1 SQVTM and CDR2 ANQGSEA. The CDR3 loop is CSVHPGLAGVTQYF. The CDR3 DNA follows: TGCAGCGTCCACCCGGGACTAGCGGGAGTTACCCAGTACTTC.

The chain carries TRBV10-3 and TRBJ2-7, with a possible D match to TRBD1 (6 bases). The CDR3 contains 13 residues. CDR1 is ENHRY, CDR2 SYGVKD, per germline. Between the trimmed V and J ends, which lost 5 bases and 3 bases, there was a span of 11 bases. This chain's CDR3 is CAISKDRNYEQYF. CDR3 nucleotide sequence: TGTGCCATCAGTAAGGACAGAAACTACGAGCAGTACTTC.